This T cell receptor (beta chain) is from a study of OX40 agonist ivuxolimab in advanced cancers. About the study: Every patient in dose escalation had hepatocellular carcinoma, melanoma, renal cell or head and neck cancer.

Study-wide points: Nonresponders included some who also had low normalized T-cell clonal expansion.

CDR1 and CDR2 from the germline V gene are SGDLS and YYNGEE. The length of the CDR3 is 12 residues. V gave up 3 bases and J gave up 6 bases, with 6 bases separating them. A word on this clone: Its antigen is not identified.

Profiled with immunoSEQ multiplex PCR; TCRdb holds only in-frame clones, not every one. The sample carries more than 80,000 clones, about 90% recorded once. This clonotype was obtained from an adult with an advanced solid tumor such as melanoma, head and neck, liver or kidney cancer. The rearrangement links TRBV9 to TRBJ2-2; D uncertain. The sequencing here drew on CD4+ or CD8+ T cells sorted from blood, taken in a trial of the OX40 agonist ivuxolimab. CDR3 loop: CASSGRAGELFF. The CDR3 DNA reads as TGTGCCAGCAGCGGTAGGGCCGGGGAGCTGTTTTTT.